This T cell receptor (beta chain) was found in a study of shared clonotypes between healthy human individuals. Turning to the study itself: Donors had three CD4 naive, three CD4 memory, two CD8 naive and one CD8 memory plate apiece. Study results and limitations: Only blood samples were collected, and tissue repertoires likely differ.

The CDR3 covers 15 residues. With V trimmed by 4 bases and J by 2 bases, 7 bases remained unmatched. Germline V gives CDR1 MNHEY, CDR2 SMNVEV (reference sequence). A word on this clone: Its antigen is not identified.

Here immunoSEQ multiplex PCR was the method, and the copy in TCRdb shows in-frame clones only, minus some. The sample records about 340,000 clones, about 73% being singletons. Adult donors, all healthy and HIV-negative, had no recent acute infections or vaccinations. The chain recombines TRBV27 with TRBJ2-7, with 8 bases matching TRBD2. This sequence originates from a man aged 25-40 years in good health. The specimen was memory CD4+ T cells sorted from blood. Subset noted: CD45RA-negative fraction. The CDR3 DNA is TGTGCCAGCAGTTCGCTAGCGGGTGGTGCCTACGAGCAGTACTTC. This gives the protein CASSSLAGGAYEQYF.